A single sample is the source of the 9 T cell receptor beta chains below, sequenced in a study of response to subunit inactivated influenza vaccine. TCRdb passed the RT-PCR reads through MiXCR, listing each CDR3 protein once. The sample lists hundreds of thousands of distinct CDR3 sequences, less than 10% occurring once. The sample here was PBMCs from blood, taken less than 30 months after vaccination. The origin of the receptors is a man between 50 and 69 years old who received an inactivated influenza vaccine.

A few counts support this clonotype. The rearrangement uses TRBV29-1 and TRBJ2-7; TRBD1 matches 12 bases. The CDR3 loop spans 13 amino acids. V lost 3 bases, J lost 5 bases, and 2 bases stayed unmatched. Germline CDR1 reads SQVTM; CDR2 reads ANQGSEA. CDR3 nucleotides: TGCAGCGTTGAGGGGACAGGGGGCAACGAGCAGTACTTC. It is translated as CSVEGTGGNEQYF.

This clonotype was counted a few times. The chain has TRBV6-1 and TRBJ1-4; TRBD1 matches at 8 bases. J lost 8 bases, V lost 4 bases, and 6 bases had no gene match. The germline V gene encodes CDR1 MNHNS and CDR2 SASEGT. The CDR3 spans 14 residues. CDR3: CASSVDTGGEKLFF. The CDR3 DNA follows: TGTGCCAGCAGTGTGGACACAGGGGGGGAAAAACTGTTTTTT.

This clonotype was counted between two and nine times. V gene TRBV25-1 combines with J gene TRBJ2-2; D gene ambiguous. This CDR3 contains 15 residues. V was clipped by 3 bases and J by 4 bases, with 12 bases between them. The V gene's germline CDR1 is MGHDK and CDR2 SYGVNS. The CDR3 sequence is CASSEWGEVTGELFF. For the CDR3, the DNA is TGTGCCAGCAGTGAGTGGGGTGAAGTCACCGGGGAGCTGTTTTTT. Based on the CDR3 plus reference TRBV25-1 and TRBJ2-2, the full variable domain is EADIYQTPRYLVIGTGKKITLECSQTMGHDKMYWYQQDPGMELHLIHYSYGVNSTEKGDLSSESTVSRIRTEHFPLTLESARPSHTSQYLCASSEWGEVTGELFFGEGSRLTVL.

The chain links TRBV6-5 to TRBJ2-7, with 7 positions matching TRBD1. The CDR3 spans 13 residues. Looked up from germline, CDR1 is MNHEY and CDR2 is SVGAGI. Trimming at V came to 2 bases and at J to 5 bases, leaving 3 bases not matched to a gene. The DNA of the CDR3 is TGTGCCAGCAGTTACGAGGGGGCTGACGAGCAGTACTTC. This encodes CASSYEGADEQYF.

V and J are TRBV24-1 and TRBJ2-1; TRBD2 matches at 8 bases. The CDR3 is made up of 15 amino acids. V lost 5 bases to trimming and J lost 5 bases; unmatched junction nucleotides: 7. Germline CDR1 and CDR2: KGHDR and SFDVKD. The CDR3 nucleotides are TGTGCCACCAGTGGAGCGGGAGCTCTCCACAATGAGCAGTTCTTC. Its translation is CATSGAGALHNEQFF.

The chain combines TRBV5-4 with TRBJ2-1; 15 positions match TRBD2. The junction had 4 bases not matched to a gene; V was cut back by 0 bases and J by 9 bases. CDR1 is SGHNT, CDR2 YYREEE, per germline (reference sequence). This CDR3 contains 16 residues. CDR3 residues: CASSLGTSGRASEQFF. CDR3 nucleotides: TGTGCCAGCAGCTTGGGGACTAGCGGGAGGGCATCTGAGCAGTTCTTC.

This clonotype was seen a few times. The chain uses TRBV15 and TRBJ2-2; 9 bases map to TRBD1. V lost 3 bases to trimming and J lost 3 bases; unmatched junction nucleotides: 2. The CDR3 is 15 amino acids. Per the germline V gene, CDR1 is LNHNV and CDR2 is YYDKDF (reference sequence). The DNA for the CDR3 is TGTGCCACCAGCAGGGGACAGGGCGACACCGGGGAGCTGTTTTTT. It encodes CATSRGQGDTGELFF.

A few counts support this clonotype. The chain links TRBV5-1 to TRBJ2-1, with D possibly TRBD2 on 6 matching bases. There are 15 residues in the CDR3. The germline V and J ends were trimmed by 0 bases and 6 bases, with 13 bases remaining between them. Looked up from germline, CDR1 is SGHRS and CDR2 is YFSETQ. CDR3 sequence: CASSLEEGLVNEQFF. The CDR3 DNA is TGCGCCAGCAGCTTGGAGGAGGGACTCGTCAATGAGCAGTTCTTC.

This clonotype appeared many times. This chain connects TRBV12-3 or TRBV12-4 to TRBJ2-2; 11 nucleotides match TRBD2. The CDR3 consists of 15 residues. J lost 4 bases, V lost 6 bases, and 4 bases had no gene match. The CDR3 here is CASRLTSGATGELFF. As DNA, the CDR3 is TGTGCCAGCAGATTGACTAGCGGGGCCACCGGGGAGCTGTTTTTT.